These T cell receptor beta chains were read from a single sample in a study of T-cell reconstitution after alpha-beta-depleted transplantation in children. TCRdb reprocessed the PCR reads via MiXCR and lists one record per CDR3 protein. The sample includes around 800,000 distinct CDR3 sequences, roughly 15% of them seen just once. This specimen consisted of PBMCs, mostly from graft donor cells, obtained 360 days after TCRalphabeta/CD19-depleted stem cell transplant. The receptors were sampled from a male patient younger than 18 who had a stem cell transplant for acute lymphoblastic leukemia, so the T cells may come from the graft donor. CDR3s include the opening cysteine and the closing phenylalanine or tryptophan.

v_gene: TRBV20-1; CDR3aa: CSARTSGFHEQYF
v_gene: TRBV12-3/TRBV12-4; CDR3aa: CASSLAGVFYGYTF
v_gene: TRBV11-1; CDR3aa: CASSLPGTGFLDSEKLFF
v_gene: TRBV27; CDR3aa: CASRGMSNEQFF
v_gene: TRBV10-3; CDR3aa: CAISDRDAAQETQYF
v_gene: TRBV20-1; CDR3aa: CSAQDYGSTDTQYF
v_gene: TRBV4-1; CDR3aa: CASSQLAGMGLRFF
v_gene: TRBV20-1; CDR3aa: CSASASGRRNEQFF
v_gene: TRBV25-1; CDR3aa: CASSSGTSVFMYEQYF
v_gene: TRBV11-2; CDR3aa: CASSLVRSNTGELFF
v_gene: TRBV25-1; CDR3aa: CASSDGLETGEQYF
v_gene: TRBV5-1; CDR3aa: CASSAKGLAHEQFF
v_gene: TRBV12-3/TRBV12-4; CDR3aa: CASSLGAFTYEQYF
v_gene: TRBV5-1; CDR3aa: CASSSGQGNTEAFF
v_gene: TRBV27; CDR3aa: CASSFLLAAITTDTQYF
v_gene: TRBV6-2/TRBV6-3; CDR3aa: CASSYLSGQFF
v_gene: TRBV13; CDR3aa: CASSGGRGTSGNLYEQYF
v_gene: TRBV5-1; CDR3aa: CASLGGAQETQYF
v_gene: TRBV5-1; CDR3aa: CASSLGVTGVYAYEQYF
v_gene: TRBV3-1; CDR3aa: CASSPDGGRTSYEQYF
v_gene: TRBV7-9; CDR3aa: CASKDSGGTETQYF
v_gene: TRBV5-1; CDR3aa: CASSLNRVGGATEAFF
v_gene: TRBV18; CDR3aa: CASSPLDRANIQYF
v_gene: TRBV11-2; CDR3aa: CASSPGLAGAYNEQFF
v_gene: TRBV9; CDR3aa: CASSPDRMRNYEQYF
v_gene: TRBV20-1; CDR3aa: CSASRQANYGYTF
v_gene: TRBV6-4; CDR3aa: CASSLSGIGTDTQYF
v_gene: TRBV12-3/TRBV12-4; CDR3aa: CASSPPTGEGEKLFF
v_gene: TRBV13; CDR3aa: CASSSSRPRGPQETQYF
v_gene: TRBV9; CDR3aa: CASSGDPDTGELFF
v_gene: TRBV12-3/TRBV12-4; CDR3aa: CASIHRRGDEPDTQYF
v_gene: TRBV20-1; CDR3aa: CSASGIPGLGPYEQYF
v_gene: TRBV2; CDR3aa: CASGRGSDGYTF
v_gene: TRBV5-1; CDR3aa: CASSHRPDDQPQHF
v_gene: TRBV5-1; CDR3aa: CASSLGAGWTDTQYF
v_gene: TRBV10-3; CDR3aa: CAITGRPQETQYF
v_gene: TRBV7-2; CDR3aa: CAATPGASTDTQYF
v_gene: TRBV10-3; CDR3aa: CAISDPRQVHGHMGANVLTF
v_gene: TRBV5-1; CDR3aa: CASSLWGQGGYEQYF